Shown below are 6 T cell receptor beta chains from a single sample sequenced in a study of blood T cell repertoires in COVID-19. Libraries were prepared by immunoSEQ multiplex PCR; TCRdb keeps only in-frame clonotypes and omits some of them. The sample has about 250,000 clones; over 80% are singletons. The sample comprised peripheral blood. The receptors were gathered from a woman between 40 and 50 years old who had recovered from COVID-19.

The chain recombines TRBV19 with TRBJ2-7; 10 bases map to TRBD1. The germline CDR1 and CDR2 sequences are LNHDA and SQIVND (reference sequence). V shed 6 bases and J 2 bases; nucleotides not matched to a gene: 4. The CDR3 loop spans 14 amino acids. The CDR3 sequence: CASRDRGNTYEQYF. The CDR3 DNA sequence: TGTGCCAGTAGGGACAGGGGGAACACCTACGAGCAGTACTTC.

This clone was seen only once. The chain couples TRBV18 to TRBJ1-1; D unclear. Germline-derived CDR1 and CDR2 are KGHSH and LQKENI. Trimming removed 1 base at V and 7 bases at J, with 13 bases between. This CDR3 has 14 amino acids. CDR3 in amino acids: CASSPLLREGEAFF. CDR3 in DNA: TGTGCCAGCTCACCACTCCTTCGGGAGGGTGAAGCTTTCTTT.

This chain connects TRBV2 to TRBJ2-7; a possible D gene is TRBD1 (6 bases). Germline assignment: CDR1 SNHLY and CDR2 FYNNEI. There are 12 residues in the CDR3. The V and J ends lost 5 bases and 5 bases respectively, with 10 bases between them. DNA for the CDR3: TGTGCCAGCAGTAGATACAGGGACGAGCAGTACTTC. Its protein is CASSRYRDEQYF.

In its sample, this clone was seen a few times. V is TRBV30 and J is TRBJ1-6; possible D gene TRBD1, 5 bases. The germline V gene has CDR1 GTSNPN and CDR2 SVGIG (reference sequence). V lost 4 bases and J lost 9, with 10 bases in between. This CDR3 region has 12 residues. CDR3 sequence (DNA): TGTGCCTGGACAGGGATGGGTTCACCCCTCCACTTT. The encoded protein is CAWTGMGSPLHF.

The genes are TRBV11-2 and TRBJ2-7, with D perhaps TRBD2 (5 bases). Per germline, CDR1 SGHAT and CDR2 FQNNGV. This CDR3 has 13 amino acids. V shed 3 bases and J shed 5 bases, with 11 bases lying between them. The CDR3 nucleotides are TGTGCCAGCAGCTTCAATAGGGAGAACGAGCAGTACTTC. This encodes CASSFNRENEQYF.

Here the CDR3 DNA reads TGTGCCAGCAGCCAGCGGGGGGGCACAGATACGCAGTATTTT. The encoded protein is CASSQRGGTDTQYF. The chain uses TRBV3-1 (or the pseudogene TRBV3-2) and TRBJ2-3, with TRBD2 identical over 8 bases. The CDR3 covers 14 residues. Looked up from germline, CDR1 is LGHDT and CDR2 is YNNKEL (reference sequence). With 3 bases clipped from V and 1 base from J, the junction kept 0 bases outside the gene matches.